This T cell receptor beta chain was retrieved from a study of technical replicates of blood from a handful of donors. Measured with immunoSEQ multiplex PCR; TCRdb has only the in-frame clones, and not every one. The sample consists of about 90,000 clones, approximately 94% of them appearing once. Sequenced: T cells isolated from PBMCs. The source is a human donor in good health.

CDR3 sequence reads: CASSLGSPDTQYF. CDR3 sequence (DNA): TGCGCCAGCAGCCTGGGTAGTCCAGATACGCAGTATTTT. V usage is TRBV5-1 and J usage is TRBJ2-3; D not resolved. Between the trimmed V and J ends, which lost 4 bases and 4 bases, there was a span of 10 bases. This CDR3 has 13 residues. CDR1 and CDR2 (germline): SGHRS, YFSETQ.